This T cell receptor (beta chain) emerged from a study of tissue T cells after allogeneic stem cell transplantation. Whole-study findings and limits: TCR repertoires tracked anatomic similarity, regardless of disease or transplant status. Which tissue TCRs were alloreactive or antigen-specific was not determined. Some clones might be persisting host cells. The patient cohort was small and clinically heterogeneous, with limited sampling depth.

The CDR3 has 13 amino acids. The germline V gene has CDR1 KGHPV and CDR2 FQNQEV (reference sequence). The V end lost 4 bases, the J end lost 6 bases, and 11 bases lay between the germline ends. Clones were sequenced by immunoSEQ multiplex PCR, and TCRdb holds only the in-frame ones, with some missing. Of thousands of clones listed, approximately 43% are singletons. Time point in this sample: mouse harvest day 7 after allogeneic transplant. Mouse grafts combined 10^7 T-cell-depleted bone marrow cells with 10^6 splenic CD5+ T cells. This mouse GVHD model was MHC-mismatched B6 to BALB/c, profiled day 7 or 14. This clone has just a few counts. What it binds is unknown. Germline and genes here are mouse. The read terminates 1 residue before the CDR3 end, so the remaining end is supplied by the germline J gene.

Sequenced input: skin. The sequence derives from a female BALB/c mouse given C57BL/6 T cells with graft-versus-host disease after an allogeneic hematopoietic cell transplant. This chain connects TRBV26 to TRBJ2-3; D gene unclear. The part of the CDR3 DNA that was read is TGTGCCAGCAGTCCCCGACATGGGGAAACGCTGTAT. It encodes CASSPRHGETLY. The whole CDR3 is CASSPRHGETLYF.